The entry below describes one TCR beta chain. Antigen specificity is unknown. Per germline, CDR1 SGHTA and CDR2 FQGNSA. The CDR3 is 15 residues long. Trimming took off 1 base at V and 5 bases at J, with 15 bases between the two ends. The sample comes from a study of shared clonotypes between healthy human individuals. Study observations and caveats: Deeper or shallower sequencing was expected to change how clonotypes are shared among donors.

The data were produced by immunoSEQ multiplex PCR, yet TCRdb's version contains in-frame clones alone and is incomplete. The table records around 750,000 clones, less than 85% of them present only once. The chain carries TRBV7-2 and TRBJ2-7, with D tentatively TRBD2 (5 bases). The TCR sequence derives from a woman in her thirties in good health. What was sequenced was memory CD4+ T cells sorted from blood. Subset of the sample: CD45RA-negative fraction. CDR3 in amino acids: CASSLGSALSDEQYF. DNA of the CDR3: TGTGCCAGCAGCTTAGGTAGCGCGCTGTCTGACGAGCAGTACTTC.